This T cell receptor beta chain emerged from a study of a mutant IDH1 vaccine in newly diagnosed glioma. Per germline, CDR1 SQVTM and CDR2 ANQGSEA. The ends lost 5 bases at V and 4 bases at J; junction bases unmatched: 12. CDR3 length: 15 amino acids. Libraries were prepared by immunoSEQ multiplex PCR; TCRdb keeps only in-frame clonotypes and omits some of them. The sample records over 65,000 clones, roughly 84% being singletons. Time point defined: week 35, safety follow-up. Topical imiquimod was applied with each vaccine dose, which held 300 ug of mutant IDH1 20-mer peptide. As regards this clone: Its target is not known.

The gene calls are TRBV29-1 and TRBJ2-3; TRBD2 matches at 7 bases. Sequencing used PBMCs, obtained from a glioma patient whose treatment included an IDH1 peptide vaccine. This clonotype was sampled from a young man with glioma. The CDR3, as DNA: TGCAGCGTTTATCAGTGGGGGGGTGAATCAGATACGCAGTATTTT. Translated, it gives CSVYQWGGESDTQYF.